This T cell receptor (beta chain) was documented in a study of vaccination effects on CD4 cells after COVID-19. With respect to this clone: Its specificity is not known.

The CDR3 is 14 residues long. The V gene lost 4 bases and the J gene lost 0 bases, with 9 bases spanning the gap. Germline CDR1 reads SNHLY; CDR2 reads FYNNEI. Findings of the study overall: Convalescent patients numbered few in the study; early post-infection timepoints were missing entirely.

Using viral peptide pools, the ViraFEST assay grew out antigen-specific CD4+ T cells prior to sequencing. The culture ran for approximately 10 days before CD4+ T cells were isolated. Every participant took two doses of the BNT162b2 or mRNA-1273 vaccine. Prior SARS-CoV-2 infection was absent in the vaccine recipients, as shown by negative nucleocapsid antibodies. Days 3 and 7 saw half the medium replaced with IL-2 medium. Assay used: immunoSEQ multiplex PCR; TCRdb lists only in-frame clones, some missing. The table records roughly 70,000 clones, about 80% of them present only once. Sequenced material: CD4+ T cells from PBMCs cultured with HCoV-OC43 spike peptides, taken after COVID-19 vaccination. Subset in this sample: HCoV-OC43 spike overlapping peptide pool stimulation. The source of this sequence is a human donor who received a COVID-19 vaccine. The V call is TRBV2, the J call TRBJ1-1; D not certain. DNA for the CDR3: TGTGCCAGCAGTGTAATTTCGGTGAACACTGAAGCTTTCTTT. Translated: CASSVISVNTEAFF.